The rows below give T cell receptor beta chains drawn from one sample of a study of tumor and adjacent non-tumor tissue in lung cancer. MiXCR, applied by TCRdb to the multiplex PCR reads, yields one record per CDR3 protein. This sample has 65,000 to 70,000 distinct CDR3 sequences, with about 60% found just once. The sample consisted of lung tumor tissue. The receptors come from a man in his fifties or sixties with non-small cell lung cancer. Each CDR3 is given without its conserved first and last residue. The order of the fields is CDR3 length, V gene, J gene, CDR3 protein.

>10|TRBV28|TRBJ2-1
ASRGGFGEQF
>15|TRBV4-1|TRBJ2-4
ASSYQGTGIGRNIQY
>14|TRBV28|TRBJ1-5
ASSLRGRGGNQPQH
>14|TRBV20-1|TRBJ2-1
SAPIGSGRVHNEQF
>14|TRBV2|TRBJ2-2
ASIKLAGEEYGELF
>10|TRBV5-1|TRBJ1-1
ASILGNTEAF
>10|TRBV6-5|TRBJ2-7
TSGTPAYEQY
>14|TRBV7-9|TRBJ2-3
ASSLALAGSTDMQY
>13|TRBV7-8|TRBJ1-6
ASSPLRHVLSPLH
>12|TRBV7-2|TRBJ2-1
ASSSDGLADEQF
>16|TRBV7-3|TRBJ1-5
ASSFGDRGLNSKQPQH
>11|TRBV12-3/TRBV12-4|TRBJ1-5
ASAQGSSQPQH
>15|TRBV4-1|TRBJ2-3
ASSAIKQAGGTDTQY
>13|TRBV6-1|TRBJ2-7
ASSALAGGGYEQY
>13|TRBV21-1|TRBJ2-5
ASSKAWANQETQY
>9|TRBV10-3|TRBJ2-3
SISERDTQY
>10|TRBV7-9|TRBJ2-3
ASSSGLAGKY
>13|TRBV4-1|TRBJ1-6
ASSHPRGKGWPLH
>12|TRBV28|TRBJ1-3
TSTEPFPGNTIY
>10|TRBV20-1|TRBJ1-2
SARDTTPGYT
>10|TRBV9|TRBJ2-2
ASSVVNGELF
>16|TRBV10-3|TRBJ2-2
AISGRGSGPTSTGELF